This T cell receptor (beta chain) was profiled in a study of cytomegalovirus exposure and HLA in healthy donors. As for the study in general: The use of the same platform for the approximately 130 validation repertoires and the roughly 730 first-cohort repertoires was reported by a later analysis.

From germline, CDR1 is LNHDA and CDR2 SQIVND (reference sequence). The CDR3 is 19 residues long. Losses at the gene ends were 3 bases for V and 5 bases for J; bases not matched to a gene: 20. Generated by immunoSEQ multiplex PCR, the TCRdb table keeps only in-frame clones and is missing some. The sample records some 270,000 clones, 65% to 90% being singletons. The donors were members of the roughly 120-subject validation cohort (separate from the approximately 670-subject first cohort). A note on this clone: The antigen is not known.

General study findings and limits: In vitro assays verified that three CMV-associated chains recognized CMV antigens specifically. Most TCR sequences showed up rarely, but some public TCRs showed up in many donors.

This rearrangement joins TRBV19 to TRBJ2-3; 7 positions agree with TRBD2. The TCR sequence derives from a woman in her late teens or twenties in good health and CMV-seronegative. The material sequenced was PBMCs. Here the CDR3 reads CASSIAASGYTWGLDTQYF. Here the CDR3 DNA reads TGTGCCAGTAGTATTGCGGCTAGCGGTTATACATGGGGATTAGATACGCAGTATTTT.